These 27 T cell receptor beta chains came from one sample sequenced in a study of a mutant IDH1 vaccine in newly diagnosed glioma. Measured with immunoSEQ multiplex PCR; TCRdb has only the in-frame clones, and not every one. The data contain under 40,000 clones, roughly 84% of them singletons. Their cognate antigens are unknown. The time point is: week 47, end of study. The vaccine gave 300 ug of a 20-mer mutant IDH1 peptide subcutaneously per dose. The sequencing here drew on PBMCs, taken from a glioma patient whose treatment included an IDH1 peptide vaccine. These receptors were taken from a man aged 25 to 40 with glioma.

This chain joins TRBV5-8 and TRBJ2-5; tentative D call: TRBD1 (5 bases). The CDR3 contains 13 residues. The V gene lost 9 bases and the J gene lost 1 base, with 13 bases spanning the gap. Germline-derived CDR1 and CDR2 are SGHTS and YDEGEE. The CDR3 region has the DNA TGTGCCACCGCCGCACAGGTCCAAGAGACCCAGTACTTC. The encoded protein is CATAAQVQETQYF.

This rearrangement joins TRBV10-3 to TRBJ2-3; D uncertain. Trimming pared 2 bases from V and 2 bases from J, leaving 8 bases between. From germline, CDR1 is ENHRY and CDR2 SYGVKD. This CDR3 has 14 residues. The CDR3 here is CAISEASLTDTQYF. The CDR3 DNA reads TGTGCCATCAGTGAGGCCAGCCTCACAGATACGCAGTATTTT.

The chain links TRBV7-9 to TRBJ2-7, with 8 bases matching TRBD1. The CDR3 is 16 residues long. Germline loops: CDR1 SEHNR, CDR2 FQNEAQ (reference sequence). Trimming at V came to 1 base and at J to 4 bases, leaving 9 bases not matched to a gene. The CDR3 sequence is CASSLGVAGGGYEQYF. The CDR3 coding sequence is TGTGCCAGCAGCTTAGGGGTGGCAGGGGGCGGTTACGAGCAGTACTTC. The variable domain in full, completed from reference TRBV7-9 and TRBJ2-7, reads DTGVSQNPRHKITKRGQNVTFRCDPISEHNRLYWYRQTLGQGPEFLTYFQNEAQLEKSRLLSDRFSAERPKGSFSTLEIQRTEQGDSAMYLCASSLGVAGGGYEQYFGPGTRLTVT.

The rearrangement links TRBV6-5 to TRBJ1-3; the D gene is possibly TRBD1 (5 bases). Germline V gene data show CDR1 as MNHEY and CDR2 as SVGAGI. The CDR3 consists of 14 residues. The germline V and J ends were trimmed by 7 bases and 4 bases, with 14 bases remaining between them. The CDR3 nucleotides are TGTGCCAGCATGCTTTCTGGGGGGGGAAACACCATATATTTT. Residues: CASMLSGGGNTIYF.

The chain links TRBV5-1 to TRBJ2-1; 13 positions match TRBD2. This CDR3 contains 14 residues. Germline V gene lookup returns CDR1 SGHRS and CDR2 YFSETQ. V was pared by 7 bases and J by 7 bases, with 5 bases of the junction left unmatched. The CDR3 DNA is TGCGCCAGCTCGACTAGCGGGGGGCAGAATGAGCAGTTCTTC. Protein product: CASSTSGGQNEQFF.

This clone appeared a single time. The rearrangement uses TRBV29-1 and TRBJ2-7; possibly TRBD2 for D (6 bases). Trimming took off 3 bases at V and 6 bases at J, with 18 bases between the two ends. The CDR3 covers 14 residues. CDR1 is SQVTM, CDR2 ANQGSEA, per germline. Here the CDR3 reads CSVDGVGSRSEQYF. The CDR3 DNA follows: TGCAGCGTTGACGGAGTCGGGAGTCGCTCCGAGCAGTACTTC.

Points on this clone: Other DNA sequences in this sample translate to the same CDR3. The J gene is TRBJ2-5, the V gene TRBV5-1; possibly TRBD1 or TRBD2 for D (5 bases each). The V gene's germline CDR1 is SGHRS and CDR2 YFSETQ. This CDR3 has 13 amino acids. Trimming stripped 4 bases from V and 5 bases from J, with 12 bases between. Here the CDR3 DNA reads TGCGCCAGCAGCCTGAGGGGTGAGGAGACCCAGTACTTC. Translation: CASSLRGEETQYF.

The chain combines TRBV6-1 with TRBJ1-5; D is unclear. Trimming stripped 2 bases from V and 3 bases from J, with 11 bases between. Germline lookup yields CDR1 MNHNS and CDR2 SASEGT. The CDR3 contains 15 residues. CDR3 in amino acids: CASSESVGINQPQHF. The CDR3 DNA follows: TGTGCCAGCAGTGAATCGGTGGGGATCAATCAGCCCCAGCATTTT.

The genes are TRBV7-9 and TRBJ2-7; D not certain. Germline CDR1 SEHNR, CDR2 FQNEAQ (reference sequence). V was shortened by 1 base and J by 2 bases, with 9 bases between the two germline ends. This CDR3 contains 14 residues. The CDR3 nucleotides read TGTGCCAGCAGCTTAGTCGCCCCTCCCTACGAGCAGTACTTC. Amino acids: CASSLVAPPYEQYF.

The chain is built from TRBV27 and TRBJ2-7; TRBD1 agrees at 11 bases. The germline V gene encodes CDR1 MNHEY and CDR2 SMNVEV (reference sequence). The length of the CDR3 is 14 residues. After removal of 5 bases from V and 7 bases from J, the junction contained 7 bases not matched to a gene. The CDR3 DNA sequence: TGTGCCAGCAGTCCCGGACAGGGGGCGGGGGAGCAGTACTTC. Amino acid sequence: CASSPGQGAGEQYF.

The J gene is TRBJ2-2, the V gene TRBV27; D is possibly TRBD1 (6 bases). The CDR3 loop spans 16 amino acids. V was pared by 5 bases and J by 3 bases, with 16 bases between. The germline V gene has CDR1 MNHEY and CDR2 SMNVEV (reference sequence). The CDR3 protein is CASSPLPGQYTGELFF. CDR3 coding DNA: TGTGCCAGCAGTCCTCTCCCCGGACAGTACACCGGGGAGCTGTTTTTT.

The CDR3 DNA reads as TGTGCCGTGACCACAGGGGTATACGAGCAGTACTTC. It yields the protein CAVTTGVYEQYF. The V call is TRBV28, the J call TRBJ2-7, with 7 bases matching TRBD1. CDR1 is MDHEN and CDR2 is SYDVKM in the germline V gene. This CDR3 region has 12 residues. The J segment lost 4 bases and the V segment lost 11 bases, leaving 8 bases of the junction unmatched.

The CDR3 spells CASSLGGVPYEQYF. As DNA, the CDR3 is TGTGCCAGCAGCTTGGGGGGGGTTCCTTACGAGCAGTACTTC. The V gene is TRBV5-6, the J gene TRBJ2-7, with D maybe TRBD2 (6 bases). Germline CDR1 reads SGHDT; CDR2 reads YYEEEE. This CDR3 is built from 14 residues. Trimming pared 0 bases from V and 4 bases from J, leaving 11 bases between.

The chain recombines TRBV19 with TRBJ1-3; no clear D gene. V gave up 1 base and J gave up 1 base, with 8 bases separating them. CDR3 length: 15 amino acids. From germline, CDR1 is LNHDA and CDR2 SQIVND (reference sequence). The CDR3 DNA reads as TGTGCCAGTAGTATAGGGCGGGATTCTGGAAACACCATATATTTT. The encoded protein is CASSIGRDSGNTIYF.

This chain links TRBV9 with TRBJ2-1; 8 bases match TRBD2. V trimming: 0 bases; J trimming: 0 bases; junction bases outside the gene matches: 2. The CDR3 extends over 16 amino acids. Germline V gene data show CDR1 as SGDLS and CDR2 as YYNGEE. CDR3 amino acids: CASSVVAGGSYNEQFF. Written as DNA, the CDR3 is TGTGCCAGCAGCGTAGTGGCGGGGGGCTCCTACAATGAGCAGTTCTTC. The full variable domain, its missing parts supplied by reference TRBV9 and TRBJ2-1, is DSGVTQTPKHLITATGQRVTLRCSPRSGDLSVYWYQQSLDQGLQFLIQYYNGEERAKGNILERFSAQQFPDLHSELNLSSLELGDSALYFCASSVVAGGSYNEQFFGPGTRLTVL.

This clone is medium-sized by share. The chain uses TRBV7-6 and TRBJ1-1, with D hard to call. The CDR3 is 13 amino acids. Looked up from germline, CDR1 is SGHVS and CDR2 is FNYEAQ. V was trimmed by 3 bases and J by 5 bases, leaving 10 bases between them. The chain's CDR3 is CASSLRLGTEAFF. Written as DNA, the CDR3 is TGTGCCAGCAGCTTGAGACTTGGTACTGAAGCTTTCTTT.

V usage is TRBV4-1 and J usage is TRBJ2-1, with TRBD2 matching 13 bases. Trimming removed 3 bases from V and 1 base from J; junction bases left unmatched: 12. Germline V gene data show CDR1 as MGHRA and CDR2 as YSYEKL. There are 20 residues in the CDR3. CDR3 sequence: CASSQGARLAGGSSYNEQFF. The DNA for the CDR3 is TGCGCCAGCAGCCAGGGAGCGCGACTAGCGGGGGGCTCATCCTACAATGAGCAGTTCTTC.

The rearrangement joins TRBV5-1 to TRBJ1-3, with D perhaps matching TRBD1 (5 bases). The CDR3 consists of 14 residues. The germline CDR1 and CDR2 sequences are SGHRS and YFSETQ. With 2 bases removed from V and 1 base from J, the gap between germline ends came to 7 bases. CDR3 in amino acids: CASSFDSSGNTIYF. In DNA form, the CDR3 reads TGCGCCAGCAGCTTCGACAGTTCTGGAAACACCATATATTTT.

The chain carries TRBV7-8 and TRBJ2-5, with no clear D. Per the germline V gene, CDR1 is SGHVS and CDR2 is FQNEAQ. This CDR3 contains 15 residues. V lost 1 base and J 4 bases, leaving 13 bases between the germline ends. The CDR3 DNA is TGTGCCAGCAGCTTAGATTTGACTCCAAGAGAGACCCAGTACTTC. Its translation: CASSLDLTPRETQYF.

This clone turned up a few times. This chain joins TRBV29-1 and TRBJ1-5, with 7 bases that match TRBD1. J was trimmed by 5 bases and V by 4 bases; bases with no gene match: 2. This CDR3 is 12 amino acids long. Germline CDR1 and CDR2: SQVTM and ANQGSEA. Here the CDR3 reads CSVAQGDQPQHF. Here the CDR3 DNA reads TGCAGCGTTGCCCAGGGGGATCAGCCCCAGCATTTT.

This rearrangement joins TRBV9 to TRBJ2-3; D unresolved. The V and J ends lost 4 bases and 0 bases respectively, with 9 bases between them. In germline, CDR1 is SGDLS, CDR2 YYNGEE. The CDR3 sequence is 14 residues long. The CDR3 coding sequence is TGTGCCAGCAGCTTGACCTCTAGCACAGATACGCAGTATTTT. It translates to CASSLTSSTDTQYF.

DNA for the CDR3: TGTGCCAGCAGGGCCCCTGAGGAGAGTAATGAAAAACTGTTTTTT. Protein sequence: CASRAPEESNEKLFF. The genes are TRBV6-1 and TRBJ1-4; D is ambiguous. Germline loops: CDR1 MNHNS, CDR2 SASEGT. V gave up 6 bases and J gave up 4 bases, with 15 bases separating them. The CDR3 runs to 15 residues.

This clone was counted only a few times. Within the sample, other DNA sequences also encode this same CDR3. The chain links TRBV7-9 to TRBJ2-1, with 14 bases aligning to TRBD2. The trim removed 1 base at V and 7 bases at J, leaving 3 bases unmatched. This CDR3 is built from 16 residues. CDR1 and CDR2 (germline): SEHNR, FQNEAQ (reference sequence). CDR3 residues: CASSLGLAGGRNEQFF. The CDR3 bases are TGTGCCAGCAGCTTAGGACTAGCGGGGGGGCGGAATGAGCAGTTCTTC. The variable domain in full, completed from reference TRBV7-9 and TRBJ2-1, reads DTGVSQNPRHKITKRGQNVTFRCDPISEHNRLYWYRQTLGQGPEFLTYFQNEAQLEKSRLLSDRFSAERPKGSFSTLEIQRTEQGDSAMYLCASSLGLAGGRNEQFFGPGTRLTVL.

The chain recombines TRBV5-6 with TRBJ2-1, with D hard to call. Between the trimmed V and J ends, which lost 0 bases and 11 bases, there was a span of 9 bases. CDR1 and CDR2 from the germline V gene are SGHDT and YYEEEE. This CDR3 is 12 amino acids long. The CDR3 region is CASSLGVGQQFF. The CDR3, as DNA: TGTGCCAGCAGCTTGGGGGTCGGACAGCAGTTCTTC.

The chain employs TRBV29-1 and TRBJ1-2; the D gene is possibly TRBD1 (5 bases). The V gene lost 1 base and the J gene lost 4 bases, with 13 bases spanning the gap. Germline assignment: CDR1 SQVTM and CDR2 ANQGSEA. CDR3 size: 14 residues. Written as DNA, the CDR3 is TGCAGCGTTGAAGCTGGGGGAGGCCCCTATGGCTACACCTTC. It specifies CSVEAGGGPYGYTF.

The chain recombines TRBV30 with TRBJ1-5, with D uncertain. The CDR3 totals 13 residues. The V and J ends lost 3 bases and 0 bases respectively, with 6 bases between them. Germline V gene sequence: CDR1 GTSNPN, CDR2 SVGIG (reference sequence). CDR3 DNA: TGTGCCTGGAGACATAATAGCAATCAGCCCCAGCATTTT. This translates into CAWRHNSNQPQHF.

V and J are TRBV6-5 and TRBJ1-4; D not resolved. The V end lost 0 bases, the J end lost 5 bases, and 10 bases lay between the germline ends. The CDR3 length is 15 residues. CDR1 is MNHEY and CDR2 is SVGAGI in the germline V gene. This chain's CDR3 is CASSYSWGRNEKLFF. The CDR3 DNA is TGTGCCAGCAGTTACTCGTGGGGTAGGAATGAAAAACTGTTTTTT.